The present T cell receptor (beta chain) was sequenced within a study of blood T cells in healthy people across ages. The CDR3 has 20 residues. The V segment lost 3 bases and the J segment 3 bases; nucleotides outside the gene matches: 13. Germline assignment: CDR1 SGDLS and CDR2 YYNGEE. Investigators took around 10 milliliters of peripheral blood from every donor. The authors ran a second PCR of about 6 to 11 cycles using a sample-barcoded 5' primer and a J-beta primer mix. Via MiXCR, TCRdb re-called the 5' RACE reads, giving one row per CDR3 protein. The sample records 500,000 to 550,000 distinct CDR3 sequences, 24% being singletons. The same sample was also studied in work on T cells of mothers and their children.

The chain links TRBV9 to TRBJ2-1, with TRBD2 matching over 15 bases. This clonotype originated in a boy aged 10-17 years in good health. Material: blood. CDR3 nucleotide sequence: TGTGCCAGCAGCGACTCATCCGGGACTAGCGGGGGGCCCCACTACAATGAGCAGTTCTTC. As protein: CASSDSSGTSGGPHYNEQFF.